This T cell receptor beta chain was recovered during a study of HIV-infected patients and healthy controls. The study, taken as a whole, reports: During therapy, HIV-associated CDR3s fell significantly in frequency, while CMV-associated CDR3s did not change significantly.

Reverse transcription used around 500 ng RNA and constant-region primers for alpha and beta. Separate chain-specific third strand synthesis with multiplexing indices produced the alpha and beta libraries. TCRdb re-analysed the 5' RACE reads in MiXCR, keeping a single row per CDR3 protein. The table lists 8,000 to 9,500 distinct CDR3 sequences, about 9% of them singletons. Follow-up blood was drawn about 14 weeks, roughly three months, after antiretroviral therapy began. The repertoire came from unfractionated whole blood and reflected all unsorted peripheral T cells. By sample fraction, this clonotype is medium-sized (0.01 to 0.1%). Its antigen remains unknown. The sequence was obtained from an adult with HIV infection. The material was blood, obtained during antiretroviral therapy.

CDR3 sequence: CASSSTGDHTDTQYF. The DNA of the CDR3 is TGTGCCAGCAGTTCGACAGGGGATCACACAGATACGCAGTATTTT. This sequence joins TRBV7-9 and TRBJ2-3; 8 nucleotides line up with TRBD1. Trimming at V came to 6 bases and at J to 2 bases, leaving 7 bases not matched to a gene. The CDR3 is 15 residues long. Per the germline V gene, CDR1 is SEHNR and CDR2 is FQNEAQ (reference sequence).